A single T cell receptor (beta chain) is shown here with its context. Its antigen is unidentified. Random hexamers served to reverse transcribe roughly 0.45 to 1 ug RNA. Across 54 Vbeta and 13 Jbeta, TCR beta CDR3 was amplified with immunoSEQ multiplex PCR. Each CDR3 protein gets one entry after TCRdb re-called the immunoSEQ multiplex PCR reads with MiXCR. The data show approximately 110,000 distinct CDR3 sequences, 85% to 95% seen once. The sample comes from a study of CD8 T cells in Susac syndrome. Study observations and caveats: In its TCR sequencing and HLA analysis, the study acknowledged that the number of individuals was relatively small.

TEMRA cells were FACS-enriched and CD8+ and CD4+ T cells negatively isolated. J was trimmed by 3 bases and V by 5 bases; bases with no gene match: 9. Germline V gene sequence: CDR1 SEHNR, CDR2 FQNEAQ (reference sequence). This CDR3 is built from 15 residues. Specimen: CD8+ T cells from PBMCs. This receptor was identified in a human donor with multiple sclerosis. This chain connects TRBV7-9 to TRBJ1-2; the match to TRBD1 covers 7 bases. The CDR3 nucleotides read TGTGCCAGCAGCCCCGTGACAGGGCCCCACTATGGCTACACCTTC. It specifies CASSPVTGPHYGYTF.